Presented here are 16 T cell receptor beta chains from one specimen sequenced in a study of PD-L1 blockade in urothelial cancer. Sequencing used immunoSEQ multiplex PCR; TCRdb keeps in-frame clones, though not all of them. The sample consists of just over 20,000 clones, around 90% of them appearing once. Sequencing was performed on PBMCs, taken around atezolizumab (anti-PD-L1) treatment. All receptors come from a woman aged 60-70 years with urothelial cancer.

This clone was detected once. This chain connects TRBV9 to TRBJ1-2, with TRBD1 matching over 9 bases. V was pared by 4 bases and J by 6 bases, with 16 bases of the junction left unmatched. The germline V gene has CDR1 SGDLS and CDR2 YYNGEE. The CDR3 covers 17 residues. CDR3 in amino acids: CASSPTALLQGAHGYTF. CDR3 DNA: TGTGCCAGCAGCCCGACGGCCCTTCTACAGGGGGCGCATGGCTACACCTTC.

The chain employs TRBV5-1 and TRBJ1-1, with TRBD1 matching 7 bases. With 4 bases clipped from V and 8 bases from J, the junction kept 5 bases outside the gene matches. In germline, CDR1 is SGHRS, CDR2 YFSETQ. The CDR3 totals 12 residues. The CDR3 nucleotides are TGCGCCAGCAGCCCACAGGGGATGGAAGCTTTCTTT. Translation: CASSPQGMEAFF. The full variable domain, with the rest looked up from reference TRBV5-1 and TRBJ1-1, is KAGVTQTPRYLIKTRGQQVTLSCSPISGHRSVSWYQQTPGQGLQFLFEYFSETQRNKGNFPGRFSGRQFSNSRSEMNVSTLELGDSALYLCASSPQGMEAFFGQGTRLTVV.

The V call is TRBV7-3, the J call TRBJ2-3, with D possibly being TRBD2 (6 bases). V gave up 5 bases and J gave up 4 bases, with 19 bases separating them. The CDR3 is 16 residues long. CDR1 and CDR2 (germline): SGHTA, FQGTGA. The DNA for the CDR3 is TGTGCCAGCAGCCCCGTACGGGGGAGTGGGGCAGATACGCAGTATTTT. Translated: CASSPVRGSGADTQYF. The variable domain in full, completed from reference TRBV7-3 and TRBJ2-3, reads GAGVSQTPSNKVTEKGKYVELRCDPISGHTALYWYRQSLGQGPEFLIYFQGTGAADDSGLPNDRFFAVRPEGSVSTLKIQRTERGDSAVYLCASSPVRGSGADTQYFGPGTRLTVL.

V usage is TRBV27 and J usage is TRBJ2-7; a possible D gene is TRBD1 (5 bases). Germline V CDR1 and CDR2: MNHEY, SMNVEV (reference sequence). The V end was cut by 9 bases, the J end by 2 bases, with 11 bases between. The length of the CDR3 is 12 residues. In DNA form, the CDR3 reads TGTGCCAGTGCCCACAGGACCTACGAGCAGTACTTC. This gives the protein CASAHRTYEQYF.

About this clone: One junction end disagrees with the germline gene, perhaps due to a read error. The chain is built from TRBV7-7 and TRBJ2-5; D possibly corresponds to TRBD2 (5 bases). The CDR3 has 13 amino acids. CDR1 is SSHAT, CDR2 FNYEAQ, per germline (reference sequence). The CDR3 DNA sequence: TGTGCTAGCAGCTGGACTCCCAGGGAGACCCAGTACTTC. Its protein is CASSWTPRETQYF.

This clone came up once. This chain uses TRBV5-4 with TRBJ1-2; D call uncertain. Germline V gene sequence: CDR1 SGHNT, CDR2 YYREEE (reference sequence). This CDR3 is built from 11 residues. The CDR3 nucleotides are TGTGCTGGGCTCGACAAGTATGGCTACACCTTC. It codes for CAGLDKYGYTF.

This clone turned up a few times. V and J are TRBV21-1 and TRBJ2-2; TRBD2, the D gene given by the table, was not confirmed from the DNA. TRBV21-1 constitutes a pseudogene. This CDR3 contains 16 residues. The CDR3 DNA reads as TGTGCCAGCATTCCCCGGACTAGCGGAAACACCGGGGAGCTGTTTTTT. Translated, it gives CASIPRTSGNTGELFF.

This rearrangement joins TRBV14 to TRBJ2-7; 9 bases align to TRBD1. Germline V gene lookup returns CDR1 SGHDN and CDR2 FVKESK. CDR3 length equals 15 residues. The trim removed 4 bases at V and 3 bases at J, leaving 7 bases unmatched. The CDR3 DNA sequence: TGTGCCAGCAGCCCGGGACAGGGCCGGGGCTACGAGCAGTACTTC. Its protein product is CASSPGQGRGYEQYF.

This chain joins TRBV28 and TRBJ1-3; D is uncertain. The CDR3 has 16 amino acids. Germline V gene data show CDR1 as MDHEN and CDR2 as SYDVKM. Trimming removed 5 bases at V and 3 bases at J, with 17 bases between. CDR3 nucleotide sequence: TGTGCCAGCAGTCCCCTCCCCGAGGGAAGTGGAAACACCATATATTTT. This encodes CASSPLPEGSGNTIYF.

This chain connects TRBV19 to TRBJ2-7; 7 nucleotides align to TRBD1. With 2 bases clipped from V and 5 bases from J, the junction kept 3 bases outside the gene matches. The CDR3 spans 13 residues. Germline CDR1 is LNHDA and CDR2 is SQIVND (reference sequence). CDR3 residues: CASSINRGNEQYF. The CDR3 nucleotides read TGTGCCAGTAGTATAAACAGGGGTAACGAGCAGTACTTC.

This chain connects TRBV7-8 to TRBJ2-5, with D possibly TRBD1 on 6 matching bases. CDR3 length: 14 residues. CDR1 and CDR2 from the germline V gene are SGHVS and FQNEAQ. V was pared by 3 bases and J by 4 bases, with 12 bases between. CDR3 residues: CASSLPGDGETQYF. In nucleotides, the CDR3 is TGTGCCAGCAGCTTGCCAGGGGATGGAGAGACCCAGTACTTC.

DNA of the CDR3: TGTGCCAGCAGTTTAACCACGGGACAGGGTTCTCTCCGTGGAAACACCATATATTTT. The encoded protein is CASSLTTGQGSLRGNTIYF. The genes are TRBV28 and TRBJ1-3; TRBD1 matches 9 bases. The CDR3 runs to 19 residues. Germline V lookup: CDR1 MDHEN, CDR2 SYDVKM. The ends lost 2 bases at V and 3 bases at J; junction bases unmatched: 14.

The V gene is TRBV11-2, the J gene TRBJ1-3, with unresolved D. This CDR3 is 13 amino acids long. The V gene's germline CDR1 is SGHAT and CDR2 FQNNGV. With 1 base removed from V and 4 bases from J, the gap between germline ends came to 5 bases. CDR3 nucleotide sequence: TGTGCCAGCAGCTTAGCAGGAGGAAACACCATATATTTT. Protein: CASSLAGGNTIYF.

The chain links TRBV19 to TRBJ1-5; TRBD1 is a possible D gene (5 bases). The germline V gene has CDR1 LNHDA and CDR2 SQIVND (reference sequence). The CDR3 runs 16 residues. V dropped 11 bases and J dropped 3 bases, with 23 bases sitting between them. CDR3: CAVGRHLTVLNQPQHF. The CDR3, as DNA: TGTGCCGTGGGCCGCCACTTGACAGTACTCAATCAGCCCCAGCATTTT.

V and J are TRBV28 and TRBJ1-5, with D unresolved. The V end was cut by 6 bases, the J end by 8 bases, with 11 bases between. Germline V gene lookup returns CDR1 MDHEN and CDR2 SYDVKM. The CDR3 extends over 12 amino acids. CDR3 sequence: CASSEAVKPQHF. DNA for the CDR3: TGTGCCAGCAGCGAGGCCGTCAAGCCCCAGCATTTT.

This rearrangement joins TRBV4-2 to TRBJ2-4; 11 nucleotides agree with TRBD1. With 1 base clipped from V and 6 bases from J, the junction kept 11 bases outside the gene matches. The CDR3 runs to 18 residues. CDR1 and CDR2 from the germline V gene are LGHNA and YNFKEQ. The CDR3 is CASSQVRSGTGGINIQYF. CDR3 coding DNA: TGTGCCAGCAGCCAAGTAAGGAGTGGGACAGGGGGAATAAACATTCAGTACTTC.